The sequence of this T cell receptor beta chain was determined in a study of T cell responses to AZD1222 COVID-19 vaccine. Whole-study context: Second doses were pooled across both intervals (about 4 or about 12 weeks).

Assay used: immunoSEQ multiplex PCR; TCRdb lists only in-frame clones, some missing. The sample has some 150,000 clones, 85% to 95% seen once; the top ten hold under 2%. A remark on this clone: What it binds is not known.

Findings and caveats of the study: The donors showed a predominance of white British ancestry and of females, with possible underestimation of clonal diversity.

J lost 4 bases, V lost 4 bases, and 10 bases had no gene match. The CDR3 has 15 amino acids. Germline CDR1 reads SGHTS; CDR2 reads YDEGEE. The rearrangement joins TRBV5-8 to TRBJ1-1, with 7 bases matching TRBD1. This sequence was found in an adult in good health. This specimen consisted of peripheral blood, obtained on day 0 of AZD1222 vaccination. The CDR3 loop is CASSTIPAGGTEAFF. The CDR3 DNA reads as TGTGCCAGCAGCACGATCCCCGCAGGGGGCACTGAAGCTTTCTTT.